One T cell receptor (beta chain) is described in this entry. Antigen specificity is unknown. Treatment given: approximately 9-day PBMC culture with coronavirus spike peptide pools or control peptides (ViraFEST assay). Once cultured around 10 days, CD4+ T cells underwent isolation by negative selection. The sample belongs to a study of vaccination and CD4 T cells after COVID-19. Study information: Overlapping spike peptides from SARS-CoV-2, HCoV-NL63, HCoV-OC43 and HCoV-229E served to stimulate the cells. Overall study results and limits: Early post-infection timepoints were missing, and relatively few convalescent patients were studied. 304 of 307 vaccine-specific clones from convalescent patients were spike mono-reactive.

The study sequenced cultured CD4+ T cell DNA using the Oncomine TCR Beta short-read assay. TCRdb re-called the PCR reads through MiXCR, storing one row per CDR3 protein. The sample has more than 9,000 distinct CDR3 sequences, under 70% seen once. This clonotype originated in a human donor who had recovered from COVID-19. Material for sequencing was CD4+ T cells from blood, cultured in vitro.

CDR3 in amino acids: CSVTGLKYGYTF. The DNA for the CDR3 is TGCAGCGTTACGGGACTGAAGTATGGCTACACCTTC. The rearrangement joins TRBV29-1 to TRBJ1-2; D possibly corresponds to TRBD1 (5 bases). Per germline, CDR1 SQVTM and CDR2 ANQGSEA. The V end lost 5 bases, the J end lost 5 bases, and 12 bases lay between the germline ends. The CDR3 runs 12 residues.